These 31 T cell receptor beta chains were all obtained from the same sample, sequenced in a study of T cells in Graves' hyperthyroidism and ophthalmopathy. RNA transcripts provided the source from which TCR beta CDR3 regions were amplified. The HTBI primer set served for first-round RT-PCR of the TCR CDR3. TCRdb re-called the multiplex PCR reads through MiXCR, storing one row per CDR3 protein. The sample has about 410,000 distinct CDR3 sequences, approximately 14% seen once. The material sequenced was blood. Every receptor here comes from a man aged 18 to 29 with Graves' ophthalmopathy.

This clonotype showed up many times. The chain joins TRBV2 to TRBJ2-7; no reliable D call. The CDR3 covers 13 residues. Germline V gene sequence: CDR1 SNHLY, CDR2 FYNNEI. Trimming stripped 3 bases from V and 0 bases from J, with 6 bases between. The CDR3 DNA sequence: TGTGCCAGCAGTGATCCTGACTCCTACGAGCAGTACTTC. This codes for CASSDPDSYEQYF.

V usage is TRBV12-3 or TRBV12-4 and J usage is TRBJ2-1; 11 positions agree with TRBD2. Trimming took 6 bases from V and 4 from J; bases not matched to a gene: 11. CDR3 length: 17 amino acids. CDR3 coding DNA: TGTGCCAGCAGCTACGGACCGGGACTAGCGGTATACAATGAGCAGTTCTTC. It yields the protein CASSYGPGLAVYNEQFF.

This clonotype was counted at least ten times. The gene calls are TRBV2 and TRBJ1-4, with D unclear. The germline gives CDR1 SNHLY, CDR2 FYNNEI. CDR3 length equals 12 residues. V was cut by 4 bases and J by 0 bases, with 0 bases left in between. In DNA, the CDR3 is TGTGCCAGCAGTGCAACTAATGAAAAACTGTTTTTT. Translating gives CASSATNEKLFF.

This clonotype has more than one count but fewer than ten. The chain employs TRBV27 and TRBJ1-3; no clear D. This CDR3 spans 15 amino acids. CDR1 and CDR2 from the germline V gene are MNHEY and SMNVEV (reference sequence). Trimming removed 8 bases from V and 0 bases from J, with 14 bases in between. CDR3 nucleotide sequence: TGTGCCAGCTCCCCTGAGTTCCTCTCTGGAAACACCATATATTTT. Protein: CASSPEFLSGNTIYF.

V and J are TRBV5-1 and TRBJ2-5; possibly TRBD2 for D (5 bases). This CDR3 spans 14 amino acids. Germline V lookup: CDR1 SGHRS, CDR2 YFSETQ. The V gene lost 4 bases and the J gene lost 2 bases, with 12 bases spanning the gap. The CDR3 coding sequence is TGCGCCAGCAGCCATAGGCCGGGGCAAGAGACCCAGTACTTC. It encodes CASSHRPGQETQYF.

This clonotype was counted ten times or more. The rearrangement uses TRBV7-9 and TRBJ1-4; TRBD1 matches at 10 bases. Trimming took 6 bases from V and 5 from J; bases not matched to a gene: 6. CDR3 length: 15 amino acids. Germline values: CDR1 SEHNR, CDR2 FQNEAQ (reference sequence). The CDR3 loop reads CASRPPGQGNEKLFF. The CDR3 DNA reads TGTGCCAGCAGGCCTCCGGGACAGGGGAATGAAAAACTGTTTTTT.

This clonotype occurred many times. The V gene is TRBV20-1, the J gene TRBJ1-6; 7 bases fit TRBD1. CDR3 length: 13 amino acids. The V segment lost 3 bases and the J segment 10 bases; nucleotides outside the gene matches: 6. Germline CDR1 is DFQATT and CDR2 is SNEGSKA (reference sequence). The chain's CDR3 is CSASLGQASPLHF. CDR3 nucleotide sequence: TGCAGTGCTAGCCTAGGACAGGCCTCACCCCTCCACTTT.

The sample holds many counts of this clonotype. This chain connects TRBV11-3 to TRBJ2-1; 11 bases map to TRBD2. The V gene's germline CDR1 is SGHNT and CDR2 YENEEA. The V segment lost 1 base and the J segment 5 bases; nucleotides outside the gene matches: 4. This CDR3 has 16 residues. CDR3 protein: CASSLGLGLADNEQFF. The CDR3 bases are TGTGCCAGCAGCTTAGGTCTGGGACTAGCGGACAATGAGCAGTTCTTC.

The chain has TRBV6-9 and TRBJ2-7, with 7 bases that match TRBD1. Germline V gene data show CDR1 as MNHGY and CDR2 as SVAAGI. The CDR3 covers 15 residues. J gave up 0 bases and V 3 bases, and 5 bases lay outside the gene matches. The CDR3 DNA reads TGTGCCAGCAGTTACCAGGGGGAAAGCTCCTACGAGCAGTACTTC. It translates to CASSYQGESSYEQYF.

This clonotype was seen a handful of times. V is TRBV12-3 or TRBV12-4 and J is TRBJ2-7; 9 nucleotides agree with TRBD2. Trimming at V came to 7 bases and at J to 6 bases, leaving 7 bases not matched to a gene. The CDR3 has 13 residues. The CDR3 bases are TGTGCCAGCATGCCGGGACTAGCAGTCGAGCAGTACTTC. Translating gives CASMPGLAVEQYF.

The chain combines TRBV27 with TRBJ2-7, with D maybe TRBD2 (5 bases). The V end was cut by 1 base, the J end by 2 bases, with 15 bases between. The CDR3 has 16 residues. In germline, CDR1 is MNHEY, CDR2 SMNVEV (reference sequence). Here the CDR3 DNA reads TGTGCCAGCAGTTTATTCGGGGTGGGAGTAACCTACGAGCAGTACTTC. Its translation is CASSLFGVGVTYEQYF.

This clonotype has a handful of counts. This chain uses TRBV14 with TRBJ1-1, with a tentative D call TRBD1 (5 bases). Deletions cut 0 bases from V and 5 bases from J, with 19 bases between. This CDR3 is built from 17 residues. Per germline, CDR1 SGHDN and CDR2 FVKESK. CDR3 bases: TGTGCCAGCAGCCAAGATGAAGAGACAGTCGTGAGAACTGAAGCTTTCTTT. Its protein product is CASSQDEETVVRTEAFF.

This clonotype was observed many times. Sequence at one end of the junction differs from germline and may be a read error. The chain has TRBV3-1 and TRBJ1-1, with 9 positions matching TRBD1. In germline, CDR1 is LGHDT, CDR2 YNNKEL (reference sequence). The CDR3 spans 14 residues. CDR3 DNA sequence: TGTGCCAGCAGCTTTCCGGGACAGGGCCCGTCTAGGATCTTT. Translated: CASSFPGQGPSRIF. The full variable domain, rest sourced from reference TRBV3-1 and TRBJ1-1, is DTAVSQTPKYLVTQMGNDKSIKCEQNLGHDTMYWYKQDSKKFLKIMFSYNNKELIINETVPNRFSPKSPDKAHLNLHINSLELGDSAVYFCASSFPGQGPSRIFGQGTRLTVV.

This clonotype came up many times. The chain joins TRBV15 to TRBJ2-7; tentative D call: TRBD2 (5 bases). Germline V lookup: CDR1 LNHNV, CDR2 YYDKDF (reference sequence). This CDR3 has 15 amino acids. Trimming shortened V by 0 bases and J by 4 bases, and 13 bases separated the two germline ends. Here the CDR3 reads CATSRDRGYGYEQYF. The DNA of the CDR3 is TGTGCCACCAGCAGAGATCGGGGTTATGGGTACGAGCAGTACTTC.

This clonotype was seen ten or more times. The rearrangement joins TRBV6-1 to TRBJ2-3; D unclear. V gave up 5 bases and J gave up 2 bases, with 8 bases separating them. This CDR3 has 13 amino acids. Germline CDR1 is MNHNS and CDR2 is SASEGT. CDR3 sequence (DNA): TGTGCCAGCAGTCACACGGTCACAGATACGCAGTATTTT. It encodes CASSHTVTDTQYF.

With respect to this clonotype: The junction does not match germline at one end; this may be a read error. This rearrangement joins TRBV7-9 to TRBJ2-7, with TRBD1 matching over 9 bases. This CDR3 is built from 15 residues. CDR1 SEHNR and CDR2 FQNEAQ come from the germline V gene (reference sequence). CDR3 residues: CASSSGTGSSYKRFF. The CDR3 DNA is TGTGCCAGCAGCTCTGGGACAGGGAGCTCCTACAAGAGGTTCTTC.

This clonotype was counted many times. The CDR3 sequence: CASSLEVFLAGYNEQFF. The CDR3 nucleotides read TGTGCCAGCAGCTTAGAGGTATTCCTAGCGGGATACAATGAGCAGTTCTTC. The chain joins TRBV11-2 to TRBJ2-1; 9 nucleotides line up with TRBD2. After removal of 0 bases from V and 4 bases from J, the junction contained 7 bases not matched to a gene. CDR3 length: 17 residues. Germline-derived CDR1 and CDR2 are SGHAT and FQNNGV.

This chain connects TRBV13 to TRBJ2-5; 13 nucleotides align to TRBD2. CDR1 is PRHDT and CDR2 is FYEKMQ in the germline V gene (reference sequence). V was pared by 1 base and J by 1 base, with 6 bases of the junction left unmatched. This CDR3 comprises 18 residues. In nucleotides, the CDR3 is TGTGCCAGCAGCTTAGAGGAGGGGACTAGCGGGGTCCAAGAGACCCAGTACTTC. It is translated as CASSLEEGTSGVQETQYF. The full variable domain, completed using reference TRBV13 and TRBJ2-5, is AAGVIQSPRHLIKEKRETATLKCYPIPRHDTVYWYQQGPGQDPQFLISFYEKMQSDKGSIPDRFSAQQFSDYHSELNMSSLELGDSALYFCASSLEEGTSGVQETQYFGPGTRLLVL.

The chain employs TRBV7-2 and TRBJ2-7; D may be TRBD2 (6 bases). This CDR3 is 17 amino acids long. Germline V gene data show CDR1 as SGHTA and CDR2 as FQGNSA. V shed 8 bases and J shed 1 base, with 24 bases lying between them. CDR3 DNA sequence: TGTGCCAGCTCGCCCCCCCTACGGGACTCCGTATCCTACGAGCAGTACTTC. Amino acids: CASSPPLRDSVSYEQYF.

This clonotype came up many times. The chain is built from TRBV5-1 and TRBJ2-7; TRBD1 matches at 7 bases. V shed 6 bases and J 4 bases; nucleotides not matched to a gene: 10. CDR1 and CDR2 (germline): SGHRS, YFSETQ. CDR3 length: 14 amino acids. This chain's CDR3 is CASNHGQVVYEQYF. DNA of the CDR3: TGCGCCAGCAACCACGGACAGGTAGTATACGAGCAGTACTTC. Full variable domain (rest looked up from reference TRBV5-1 and TRBJ2-7): KAGVTQTPRYLIKTRGQQVTLSCSPISGHRSVSWYQQTPGQGLQFLFEYFSETQRNKGNFPGRFSGRQFSNSRSEMNVSTLELGDSALYLCASNHGQVVYEQYFGPGTRLTVT.

The table lists this clonotype with many counts. J is TRBJ2-3 and V is TRBV7-2, with D perhaps TRBD1 or TRBD2 (5 bases each). The CDR3 spans 15 residues. Germline values: CDR1 SGHTA, CDR2 FQGNSA. Trimming shortened V by 6 bases and J by 0 bases, and 13 bases separated the two germline ends. DNA for the CDR3: TGTGCCAGCAGTCCTTGGGGCGGGAGCACAGATACGCAGTATTTT. It encodes CASSPWGGSTDTQYF.

This rearrangement joins TRBV6-1 to TRBJ2-5; 10 bases align to TRBD2. V was pared by 0 bases and J by 4 bases, with 11 bases of the junction left unmatched. The length of the CDR3 is 18 residues. Germline V CDR1 and CDR2: MNHNS, SASEGT. This CDR3 reads CASSEARWASGRGETQYF. The CDR3 coding sequence is TGTGCCAGCAGTGAAGCAAGATGGGCTAGCGGGAGAGGAGAGACCCAGTACTTC.

The genes are TRBV6-5 and TRBJ2-7; 8 bases agree with TRBD1. This CDR3 contains 15 residues. After removal of 3 bases from V and 3 bases from J, the junction contained 7 bases not matched to a gene. Germline V gene sequence: CDR1 MNHEY, CDR2 SVGAGI. For the CDR3, the DNA is TGTGCCAGCAGTTATACCCAGGGGGCTCTCTACGAGCAGTACTTC. The encoded protein is CASSYTQGALYEQYF.

This clonotype has a count of ten or more. The genes are TRBV9 and TRBJ2-7; D is uncertain. Germline V gene sequence: CDR1 SGDLS, CDR2 YYNGEE. This CDR3 contains 14 residues. With 0 bases removed from V and 0 bases from J, the gap between germline ends came to 7 bases. The CDR3 sequence is CASSVAEGSYEQYF. In DNA, the CDR3 is TGTGCCAGCAGCGTAGCCGAAGGCTCCTACGAGCAGTACTTC. The full variable domain, its missing parts supplied by reference TRBV9 and TRBJ2-7, is DSGVTQTPKHLITATGQRVTLRCSPRSGDLSVYWYQQSLDQGLQFLIQYYNGEERAKGNILERFSAQQFPDLHSELNLSSLELGDSALYFCASSVAEGSYEQYFGPGTRLTVT.

The rearrangement uses TRBV5-4 and TRBJ2-3; D gene unclear. Germline CDR1 is SGHNT and CDR2 is YYREEE (reference sequence). CDR3 length equals 14 residues. Trimming shortened V by 4 bases and J by 5 bases, and 14 bases separated the two germline ends. The CDR3 protein is CASSPSPIGDTQYF. CDR3 DNA: TGTGCCAGCAGCCCGAGCCCAATAGGAGATACGCAGTATTTT.

The sample holds a few counts of this clonotype. This chain joins TRBV7-9 and TRBJ2-1, with TRBD1 as a possible D gene (5 bases). Between the trimmed V and J ends, which lost 5 bases and 6 bases, there was a span of 23 bases. Germline V gives CDR1 SEHNR, CDR2 FQNEAQ (reference sequence). The CDR3 is 17 residues long. The CDR3 DNA reads as TGTGCCAGCAGCCCAGGGTGGGCTGCCGTGAAAGTCAATGAGCAGTTCTTC. It codes for CASSPGWAAVKVNEQFF.

This clonotype was observed many times. J is TRBJ2-1 and V is TRBV3-1; D gene unclear. Germline CDR1 LGHDT, CDR2 YNNKEL (reference sequence). The CDR3 extends over 12 amino acids. Trimming took off 4 bases at V and 10 bases at J, with 11 bases between the two ends. CDR3 in amino acids: CASSLSSSEQFF. In nucleotides, the CDR3 is TGTGCCAGCAGCCTAAGCAGCTCAGAGCAGTTCTTC.

This chain joins TRBV27 and TRBJ1-2; D unclear. Germline V gene lookup returns CDR1 MNHEY and CDR2 SMNVEV (reference sequence). Trimming cost V 5 bases and J 0 bases, with 13 bases left between them. The CDR3 covers 15 residues. CDR3 nucleotide sequence: TGTGCCAGCAGTCCCAACCCTCTCCCTAACTATGGCTACACCTTC. Translation gives CASSPNPLPNYGYTF.

The chain uses TRBV7-2 and TRBJ2-5; 7 bases fit TRBD1. The CDR3 length is 14 residues. With 6 bases clipped from V and 2 bases from J, the junction kept 6 bases outside the gene matches. CDR1 is SGHTA, CDR2 FQGNSA, per germline. This CDR3 is CASRRDSVQETQYF. DNA of the CDR3: TGTGCCAGCAGAAGGGACAGTGTACAAGAGACCCAGTACTTC.

Note on this clonotype: This may stem from a read error, because a much larger clone lies one nucleotide away. This chain links TRBV5-8 with TRBJ1-5; D is undetermined. Trimming pared 4 bases from V and 6 bases from J, leaving 17 bases between. Germline V CDR1 and CDR2: SGHTS, YDEGEE. There are 15 residues in the CDR3. The CDR3 region has the DNA TGTGCCAGCAGCCTGGACCGAGGTTCGGTTCAGCCCCAGCATTTT. Protein: CASSLDRGSVQPQHF.

The CDR3 DNA sequence: TGCGCCAGCAGCACGGCACAGGGGGCCCACGAGCAGTACTTC. This codes for CASSTAQGAHEQYF. V usage is TRBV5-1 and J usage is TRBJ2-7; 9 nucleotides line up with TRBD1. There are 14 residues in the CDR3. V dropped 4 bases and J dropped 5; count of bases not matched to a gene: 7. Germline-derived CDR1 and CDR2 are SGHRS and YFSETQ.